These 10 T cell receptor beta chains came from one sample sequenced in a study of beta chain features in type 1 diabetes. Study-wide findings and caveats: All four CD4+ subsets from Type 1 diabetes patients carried moderately but significantly shorter TCRB CDR3s.

Antigens for these TCRs are unknown. The whole isolated RNA underwent reverse transcription, so sequencing captured expressed TCRB transcripts. Assay used: immunoSEQ multiplex PCR; TCRdb lists only in-frame clones, some missing. The sample carries about 150,000 clones, around 8% recorded once. The sequenced material came from central memory CD4+ T cells from blood. The receptors stem from a woman aged 40 to 55 with type 1 diabetes.

The J gene is TRBJ2-5, the V gene TRBV9; 10 bases agree with TRBD2. This CDR3 has 13 amino acids. The germline V gene encodes CDR1 SGDLS and CDR2 YYNGEE. V was clipped by 3 bases and J by 4 bases; unmatched bases: 0. CDR3 nucleotide sequence: TGTGCCAGCAGCGAGCGGGGGGGAGAGACCCAGTACTTC. Translated, it gives CASSERGGETQYF.

This clone was detected a few times. The J gene is TRBJ2-7, the V gene TRBV7-2; the match to TRBD2 covers 8 bases. CDR1 is SGHTA, CDR2 FQGNSA, per germline. The V and J ends lost 1 base and 0 bases, in that order; junction bases with no gene match: 8. CDR3 length: 17 amino acids. The CDR3 sequence: CASSLGSLADYSYEQYF. CDR3 bases: TGTGCCAGCAGCTTAGGCTCACTAGCGGACTACTCCTACGAGCAGTACTTC.

The chain couples TRBV7-2 to TRBJ1-5; 9 bases are shared with TRBD1. CDR1 SGHTA and CDR2 FQGNSA come from the germline V gene. Trimming took 1 base from V and 15 from J; bases not matched to a gene: 10. CDR3 length: 14 amino acids. CDR3 sequence reads: CASSLVGGQGPWHF. As DNA, the CDR3 is TGTGCCAGCAGCTTAGTAGGGGGACAGGGTCCTTGGCATTTT.

The rearrangement links TRBV30 to TRBJ1-2; 7 nucleotides align to TRBD1. Per the germline V gene, CDR1 is GTSNPN and CDR2 is SVGIG (reference sequence). The length of the CDR3 is 13 residues. J was trimmed by 8 bases and V by 0 bases; bases with no gene match: 6. CDR3 DNA: TGTGCCTGGAGTGTACGAGGGGGCCAAGGCTACACCTTC. Translated, it gives CAWSVRGGQGYTF.

Ten or more counts support this clone. The rearrangement uses TRBV7-9 and TRBJ2-1; 8 bases are a match to TRBD1. CDR1 and CDR2 from the germline V gene are SEHNR and FQNEAQ (reference sequence). V shed 5 bases and J 3 bases; nucleotides not matched to a gene: 6. The CDR3 contains 15 residues. The DNA of the CDR3 is TGTGCCAGCAGCCAGTCCGGGACAGGCTACAATGAGCAGTTCTTC. It specifies CASSQSGTGYNEQFF.

The sample holds a few counts of this clone. The rearrangement joins TRBV27 to TRBJ2-2; D is perhaps TRBD2 (5 bases). The V end was cut by 2 bases, the J end by 7 bases, with 11 bases between. This CDR3 has 14 amino acids. The germline V gene encodes CDR1 MNHEY and CDR2 SMNVEV (reference sequence). This CDR3 is CASSLKTTSGELFF. CDR3 sequence (DNA): TGTGCCAGCAGTTTAAAGACAACTAGCGGGGAGCTGTTTTTT.

The V call is TRBV11-1, the J call TRBJ2-3; 10 bases fit TRBD1. V shed 1 base, J shed 2 bases, and the junction held 3 bases outside the gene matches. Germline-derived CDR1 and CDR2 are SGHAT and FQDESV (reference sequence). The CDR3 length is 16 residues. The CDR3 DNA sequence: TGTGCCAGCAGCTTAGTGGGACAGGGGAACACAGATACGCAGTATTTT. This gives the protein CASSLVGQGNTDTQYF.

At least ten counts were recorded for this clone. The genes are TRBV28 and TRBJ2-1; D is ambiguous. The CDR3 contains 12 residues. The germline CDR1 and CDR2 sequences are MDHEN and SYDVKM. V was cut by 6 bases and J by 10 bases, with 13 bases left in between. CDR3 sequence: CASSTTGPEQFF. In DNA form, the CDR3 reads TGTGCCAGCAGCACTACGGGTCCGGAGCAGTTCTTC.

For the CDR3, the DNA is TGTGCCAGTAGTCTGGCAGGGGGCGCGGACTATGGCTACACCTTC. This gives the protein CASSLAGGADYGYTF. This chain uses TRBV19 with TRBJ1-2; 8 bases are a match to TRBD1. Germline loops: CDR1 LNHDA, CDR2 SQIVND (reference sequence). This CDR3 contains 15 residues. V shed 5 bases, J shed 3 bases, and the junction held 8 bases outside the gene matches.

The sample holds a few counts of this clone. The chain recombines TRBV5-1 with TRBJ2-7; 8 positions agree with TRBD1. This CDR3 comprises 15 residues. The ends lost 1 base at V and 3 bases at J; junction bases unmatched: 6. CDR1 and CDR2 from the germline V gene are SGHRS and YFSETQ. CDR3 in amino acids: CASSLQTGGFYEQYF. Written as DNA, the CDR3 is TGCGCCAGCAGCTTGCAAACAGGGGGTTTCTACGAGCAGTACTTC. Supplemented by reference TRBV5-1 and TRBJ2-7, the full variable domain reads KAGVTQTPRYLIKTRGQQVTLSCSPISGHRSVSWYQQTPGQGLQFLFEYFSETQRNKGNFPGRFSGRQFSNSRSEMNVSTLELGDSALYLCASSLQTGGFYEQYFGPGTRLTVT.